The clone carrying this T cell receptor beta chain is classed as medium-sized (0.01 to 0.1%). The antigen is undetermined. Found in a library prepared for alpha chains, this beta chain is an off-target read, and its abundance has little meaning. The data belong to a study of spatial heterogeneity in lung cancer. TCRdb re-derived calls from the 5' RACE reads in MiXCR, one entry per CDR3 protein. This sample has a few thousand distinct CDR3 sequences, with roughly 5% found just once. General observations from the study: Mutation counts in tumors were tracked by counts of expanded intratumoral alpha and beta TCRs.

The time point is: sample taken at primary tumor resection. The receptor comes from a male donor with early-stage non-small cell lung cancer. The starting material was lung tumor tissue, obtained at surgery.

CDR3 sequence reads: CASSFLNDGYTF. The CDR3 DNA reads as TGCGCCAGCAGCTTTCTGAACGATGGCTACACCTTC. V and J are TRBV5-1 and TRBJ1-2; D remains unclear. The CDR3 covers 12 residues. The V and J ends lost 2 bases and 6 bases respectively, with 8 bases between them. The germline V gene has CDR1 SGHRS and CDR2 YFSETQ.